What follows are 30 T cell receptor beta chains derived from one specimen sequenced in a study of response to subunit inactivated influenza vaccine. TCRdb reanalysed the RT-PCR reads using MiXCR and keeps one entry per CDR3 protein. The table has more than 700,000 distinct CDR3 sequences, 21% seen once; the top ten hold approximately 10%. The input for sequencing was PBMCs from blood, taken roughly 5 days after vaccination. All receptors derive from a man in his fifties or sixties who received an inactivated influenza vaccine.

Only a few counts were recorded for this clonotype. The V call is TRBV20-1, the J call TRBJ1-1; D is ambiguous. V shed 5 bases and J shed 3 bases, with 19 bases lying between them. The CDR3 extends over 15 amino acids. Germline CDR1 and CDR2: DFQATT and SNEGSKA (reference sequence). The DNA of the CDR3 is TGCAGTGCTCCTCGGGAGTTTTACGAGGACACTGAAGCTTTCTTT. This gives the protein CSAPREFYEDTEAFF.

This clonotype was detected only a few times. The chain has TRBV20-1 and TRBJ2-2, with D perhaps matching TRBD2 (6 bases). The CDR3 is 14 amino acids. Germline V gene data show CDR1 as DFQATT and CDR2 as SNEGSKA (reference sequence). The ends were cut back, 2 bases at V and 6 bases at J, with 13 bases in the middle. The CDR3, as DNA: TGCAGTGCTAGATGGGGACTCCGGGCCGGGGAGCTGTTTTTT. Encoded protein: CSARWGLRAGELFF.

This chain uses TRBV10-3 with TRBJ2-1, with 11 bases matching TRBD2. The CDR3 runs 16 residues. V lost 6 bases, J lost 9 bases, and 13 bases stayed unmatched. CDR1 is ENHRY and CDR2 is SYGVKD in the germline V gene. In DNA, the CDR3 is TGTGCCATCAGCCCGACCGGGACTAGCGGTTTCGGTGAGCAGTTCTTC. Its translation is CAISPTGTSGFGEQFF.

The chain recombines TRBV3-1 with TRBJ1-4; 9 positions agree with TRBD1. The germline V gene has CDR1 LGHDT and CDR2 YNNKEL (reference sequence). CDR3 length: 17 residues. V lost 0 bases and J lost 10; bases outside the gene matches: 12. The CDR3 bases are TGTGCCAGCAGCCAAGAGATGTACAGGGGGCCGAAAGGAAAACTGTTTTTT. This translates into CASSQEMYRGPKGKLFF.

The genes are TRBV7-2 and TRBJ2-7; D possibly corresponds to TRBD2 (6 bases). The CDR3 is 13 residues long. Germline V gives CDR1 SGHTA, CDR2 FQGNSA. Trimming stripped 2 bases from V and 5 bases from J, with 10 bases between. CDR3 amino acids: CASSLRREHEQYF. Written as DNA, the CDR3 is TGTGCCAGCAGCTTAAGGAGGGAACACGAGCAGTACTTC.

J is TRBJ2-7 and V is TRBV20-1; 11 bases are shared with TRBD1. Germline V gene sequence: CDR1 DFQATT, CDR2 SNEGSKA (reference sequence). V lost 1 base, J lost 1 base, and 12 bases stayed unmatched. CDR3 size: 18 residues. CDR3 in amino acids: CSARAPLGDRGRSYEQYF. DNA of the CDR3: TGCAGTGCTAGAGCACCCCTGGGGGACAGGGGGAGATCCTACGAGCAGTACTTC.

This chain uses TRBV28 with TRBJ2-7; perhaps TRBD1 as D (6 bases). There are 14 residues in the CDR3. CDR1 and CDR2 (germline): MDHEN, SYDVKM. V lost 8 bases and J lost 0, with 14 bases in between. CDR3 in DNA: TGTGCCAGCCGCACATACAGGGTCTCCTACGAGCAGTACTTC. Protein: CASRTYRVSYEQYF.

This clonotype has only a few counts. The rearrangement uses TRBV7-3 and TRBJ2-1; 13 bases match TRBD2. V shed 5 bases and J 7 bases; nucleotides not matched to a gene: 11. CDR3 length: 17 residues. Germline V gene lookup returns CDR1 SGHTA and CDR2 FQGTGA. CDR3 in DNA: TGTGCCAGCAGCCCCACTAGCGGGAGGGCTCGGGGGAATGAGCAGTTCTTC. Translating gives CASSPTSGRARGNEQFF.

The V gene is TRBV3-1, the J gene TRBJ1-1; TRBD1 matches at 8 bases. CDR1 and CDR2 (germline): LGHDT, YNNKEL (reference sequence). CDR3 length equals 14 residues. V dropped 5 bases and J dropped 4; count of bases not matched to a gene: 6. CDR3 sequence (DNA): TGTGCCAGCAGCTACGGACAGGGAACCACTGAAGCTTTCTTT. Its translation: CASSYGQGTTEAFF.

This clonotype came up a few times. J is TRBJ2-7 and V is TRBV20-1; D unresolved. Germline-derived CDR1 and CDR2 are DFQATT and SNEGSKA (reference sequence). V shed 3 bases and J shed 1 base, with 4 bases lying between them. CDR3 size: 11 residues. CDR3 nucleotides: TGCAGTGCTAGGGAGTCCTACGAGCAGTACTTC. It encodes CSARESYEQYF.

This clonotype was detected a few times. J is TRBJ2-1 and V is TRBV2, with unresolved D. CDR1 is SNHLY and CDR2 is FYNNEI in the germline V gene. This CDR3 has 13 amino acids. Trimming stripped 8 bases from V and 7 bases from J, with 15 bases between. CDR3 residues: CASPGPGVNEQFF. CDR3 sequence (DNA): TGTGCCAGCCCGGGTCCTGGGGTGAATGAGCAGTTCTTC.

This clonotype was seen a few times. The chain uses TRBV20-1 and TRBJ1-1; D is unresolved. Trimming left V 3 bases short and J 5 bases short, with 13 bases between. The CDR3 is 13 amino acids. Germline loops: CDR1 DFQATT, CDR2 SNEGSKA (reference sequence). The CDR3 reads CSARAGTATEAFF. In nucleotides, the CDR3 is TGCAGTGCTAGGGCCGGAACAGCGACTGAAGCTTTCTTT.

The rearrangement uses TRBV28 and TRBJ2-7; D not resolved. The V end was cut by 2 bases, the J end by 0 bases, with 11 bases between. The V gene's germline CDR1 is MDHEN and CDR2 SYDVKM. CDR3 length: 15 residues. CDR3 protein: CASSLSGVGSYEQYF. In DNA form, the CDR3 reads TGTGCCAGCAGTTTAAGTGGGGTGGGCTCCTACGAGCAGTACTTC. Combining the CDR3 with reference TRBV28 and TRBJ2-7 gives the whole variable domain DVKVTQSSRYLVKRTGEKVFLECVQDMDHENMFWYRQDPGLGLRLIYFSYDVKMKEKGDIPEGYSVSREKKERFSLILESASTNQTSMYLCASSLSGVGSYEQYFGPGTRLTVT.

This clonotype was counted between two and nine times. J is TRBJ2-7 and V is TRBV4-3; 9 nucleotides align to TRBD1. There are 15 residues in the CDR3. CDR1 and CDR2 (germline): LGHNA, YSLEER. V dropped 1 base and J dropped 2; count of bases not matched to a gene: 3. The CDR3 DNA reads TGCGCCAGCAGCCAAGGTTACAGGGGGCCCTACGAGCAGTACTTC. Residues: CASSQGYRGPYEQYF.

This clonotype was counted between two and nine times. The V gene is TRBV20-1, the J gene TRBJ1-2; no reliable D call. The CDR3 spans 14 residues. V lost 6 bases and J 0 bases, leaving 14 bases between the germline ends. In germline, CDR1 is DFQATT, CDR2 SNEGSKA (reference sequence). The CDR3 loop is CSAPMPGSNYGYTF. Written as DNA, the CDR3 is TGCAGTGCCCCAATGCCTGGCTCTAACTATGGCTACACCTTC.

This clonotype occurred a few times. V gene TRBV7-3 combines with J gene TRBJ2-2; 12 positions agree with TRBD2. From germline, CDR1 is SGHTA and CDR2 FQGTGA. The CDR3 loop spans 19 amino acids. V trimming: 4 bases; J trimming: 0 bases; junction bases outside the gene matches: 9. This chain's CDR3 is CASSSPPGLAGPNTGELFF. CDR3 nucleotide sequence: TGTGCCAGCAGCTCCCCGCCGGGACTAGCGGGTCCGAACACCGGGGAGCTGTTTTTT. Complete variable domain (other parts from reference TRBV7-3 and TRBJ2-2): GAGVSQTPSNKVTEKGKYVELRCDPISGHTALYWYRQSLGQGPEFLIYFQGTGAADDSGLPNDRFFAVRPEGSVSTLKIQRTERGDSAVYLCASSSPPGLAGPNTGELFFGEGSRLTVL.

V is TRBV5-1 and J is TRBJ2-3; D uncertain. The CDR3 covers 12 residues. Trimming left V 0 bases short and J 8 bases short, with 7 bases between. CDR1 and CDR2 (germline): SGHRS, YFSETQ. This CDR3 reads CASSLAERTQYF. DNA of the CDR3: TGCGCCAGCAGCTTGGCTGAACGTACGCAGTATTTT.

J is TRBJ1-6 and V is TRBV10-2; TRBD1 aligns across 7 bases. Looked up from germline, CDR1 is WSHSY and CDR2 is SAAADI. Trimming cost V 6 bases and J 5 bases; bases outside gene matches: 4. This CDR3 spans 14 amino acids. CDR3 DNA: TGCGCCAGCAGGGCAGGGGGAGATAATTCACCCCTCCACTTT. Protein product: CASRAGGDNSPLHF.

The sample holds many counts of this clonotype. The chain couples TRBV12-3 or TRBV12-4 to TRBJ1-4; 8 bases are a match to TRBD1. The CDR3 consists of 12 residues. J was trimmed by 12 bases and V by 6 bases; bases with no gene match: 6. The chain's CDR3 is CASSTTGEELFF. Written as DNA, the CDR3 is TGTGCCAGCAGCACGACAGGGGAGGAACTGTTTTTT.

This clonotype was recorded a few times. V and J are TRBV28 and TRBJ2-7; possible D gene TRBD1, 6 bases. Trimming cost V 6 bases and J 5 bases, with 14 bases left between them. The CDR3 sequence is 13 residues long. Per the germline V gene, CDR1 is MDHEN and CDR2 is SYDVKM. The CDR3 sequence is CASRDSRRDEQYF. CDR3 coding DNA: TGTGCCAGCAGGGACAGTAGACGGGACGAGCAGTACTTC.

This clonotype was observed a handful of times. V is TRBV20-1 and J is TRBJ2-3, with 9 bases aligning to TRBD2. Germline assignment: CDR1 DFQATT and CDR2 SNEGSKA (reference sequence). CDR3 length: 17 residues. Trimming took 0 bases from V and 7 from J; bases not matched to a gene: 14. The CDR3 reads CSARDSRLAELLNTQYF. The CDR3 DNA sequence: TGCAGTGCTAGAGATAGTCGACTAGCGGAGCTCTTGAATACGCAGTATTTT.

This chain links TRBV7-2 with TRBJ1-5, with TRBD1 matching over 7 bases. The germline V gene encodes CDR1 SGHTA and CDR2 FQGNSA. CDR3 size: 16 residues. Unmatched junction bases numbered 13, after V lost 5 bases and J lost 6 bases. CDR3 nucleotides: TGTGCCAGCAGCAATCCGGCCCCCAGGGGGAGTCAGCCCCAGCATTTT. This sequence encodes CASSNPAPRGSQPQHF.

This chain joins TRBV4-1 and TRBJ1-5, with TRBD1 matching 10 bases. The CDR3 length is 15 residues. Trimming removed 5 bases from V and 6 bases from J; junction bases left unmatched: 7. Looked up from germline, CDR1 is MGHRA and CDR2 is YSYEKL. CDR3: CASSKRQGAPQPQHF. CDR3 DNA: TGCGCCAGCAGCAAAAGACAGGGGGCCCCTCAGCCCCAGCATTTT.

The table lists this clonotype with a few counts. This chain joins TRBV4-1 and TRBJ2-1; TRBD2 might be the D (5 bases). V dropped 3 bases and J dropped 6 bases, with 12 bases sitting between them. CDR3 length equals 14 residues. Looked up from germline, CDR1 is MGHRA and CDR2 is YSYEKL. The CDR3 loop reads CASSHPGVGNEQFF. In DNA form, the CDR3 reads TGCGCCAGCAGCCATCCCGGGGTAGGCAATGAGCAGTTCTTC.

This clonotype was seen a few times. The V gene is TRBV7-2, the J gene TRBJ1-3, with no clear D. Germline V gives CDR1 SGHTA, CDR2 FQGNSA. The CDR3 sequence is 14 residues long. Trimming took off 5 bases at V and 4 bases at J, with 12 bases between the two ends. CDR3 in DNA: TGTGCCAGCAGCGTCGCCGGGATAGGAAACACCATATATTTT. Its translation: CASSVAGIGNTIYF.

This clonotype was picked up a small number of times. V is TRBV24-1 and J is TRBJ2-3; D not resolved. Germline V lookup: CDR1 KGHDR, CDR2 SFDVKD. Trimming left V 0 bases short and J 4 bases short, with 10 bases between. The CDR3 is 15 amino acids. The CDR3 here is CATSDLVGKADTQYF. The DNA for the CDR3 is TGTGCCACCAGTGATTTGGTGGGAAAGGCAGATACGCAGTATTTT.

This clonotype has just a few counts. V is TRBV29-1 and J is TRBJ2-2; weak D call: TRBD1 (6 bases). Between the trimmed V and J ends, which lost 5 bases and 4 bases, there was a span of 11 bases. There are 13 residues in the CDR3. CDR1 is SQVTM and CDR2 is ANQGSEA in the germline V gene. CDR3 DNA: TGCAGCGTTATCAGGGGCGTCACCGGGGAGCTGTTTTTT. Translation gives CSVIRGVTGELFF.

The V call is TRBV15, the J call TRBJ1-1; possibly TRBD1 for D (6 bases). The CDR3 runs to 16 residues. V dropped 5 bases and J dropped 0 bases, with 16 bases sitting between them. Looked up from germline, CDR1 is LNHNV and CDR2 is YYDKDF (reference sequence). For the CDR3, the DNA is TGTGCCACCAGCTCACTCGGGGACACGCTGAACACTGAAGCTTTCTTT. Its translation is CATSSLGDTLNTEAFF.

The chain combines TRBV6-5 with TRBJ1-1, with a weak D call TRBD1 (5 bases). Trimming removed 0 bases from V and 4 bases from J, with 15 bases in between. This CDR3 contains 16 residues. CDR1 is MNHEY, CDR2 SVGAGI, per germline. This CDR3 is CASSYSWARVGTEAFF. DNA for the CDR3: TGTGCCAGCAGTTACTCTTGGGCCAGGGTAGGCACTGAAGCTTTCTTT.

The chain carries TRBV20-1 and TRBJ1-4; TRBD1 is a possible D gene (5 bases). The CDR3 loop spans 13 amino acids. Trimming pared 6 bases from V and 3 bases from J, leaving 11 bases between. Germline CDR1 reads DFQATT; CDR2 reads SNEGSKA (reference sequence). The DNA of the CDR3 is TGCAGTGCACACTTGGGGCCTAATGAAAAACTGTTTTTT. Residues: CSAHLGPNEKLFF.